One sample yielded the 19 T cell receptor beta chains listed below, sequenced in a study of Ad26.COV2.S vaccination and SARS-CoV-2 variants. Treatment indicated: some 20 received Ad26.COV2.S at low or high dose, single or two shots; about 5 received placebo; per-sample allocation not given. Sampling took place 63 days after the first vaccine or placebo injection. This table comes from immunoSEQ multiplex PCR, and its TCRdb copy is limited to in-frame clones, with some not included. The profile covers some 320,000 clones, with about 82% appearing a single time and approximately 2% taken by the ten largest. The material sequenced was peripheral blood, taken in a trial of Ad26.COV2.S vaccine versus placebo. Receptors were obtained from a person aged 18 to 59 who received the Ad26.COV2.S COVID-19 vaccine or a placebo.

The genes are TRBV4-1 and TRBJ1-5; 9 bases fit TRBD1. Germline trimming cut 4 bases from V and 6 bases from J; bases unmatched to any gene: 10. This CDR3 comprises 16 residues. Germline CDR1 MGHRA, CDR2 YSYEKL. CDR3 in DNA: TGCGCCAGCAGCCCCCTAGCGGGACAGGGTGTTCAGCCCCAGCATTTT. Translation: CASSPLAGQGVQPQHF.

V usage is TRBV24-1 and J usage is TRBJ2-3; the match to TRBD1 covers 8 bases. Germline loops: CDR1 KGHDR, CDR2 SFDVKD. CDR3 length: 18 amino acids. Trimming at V came to 4 bases and at J to 2 bases, leaving 13 bases not matched to a gene. The CDR3 region has the DNA TGTGCCACCAGTGACCTCCAGGGGGCGGTTCCCTCCACAGATACGCAGTATTTT. This codes for CATSDLQGAVPSTDTQYF.

The chain couples TRBV3-1 (or the pseudogene TRBV3-2) to TRBJ2-3, with 15 bases that match TRBD2. With V trimmed by 5 bases and J by 0 bases, 6 bases remained unmatched. The germline V gene encodes CDR1 LGHDT and CDR2 YNNKEL (reference sequence). The CDR3 extends over 18 amino acids. The DNA for the CDR3 is TGTGCCAGCAGCTTAGGACTAGCGGGGGGGCCGAGCACAGATACGCAGTATTTT. As protein: CASSLGLAGGPSTDTQYF.

V gene TRBV15 combines with J gene TRBJ2-5, with a weak D call TRBD2 (5 bases). Germline V gene data show CDR1 as LNHNV and CDR2 as YYDKDF (reference sequence). CDR3 length equals 14 residues. V was shortened by 4 bases and J by 1 base, with 10 bases between the two germline ends. The CDR3 sequence is CATSTGLVQETQYF. CDR3 nucleotide sequence: TGTGCCACCAGCACCGGACTGGTCCAAGAGACCCAGTACTTC.

In this sample, this clone turned up a few times. The rearrangement joins TRBV28 to TRBJ1-1; D perhaps matches TRBD1 (5 bases). CDR1 and CDR2 from the germline V gene are MDHEN and SYDVKM. The V end lost 6 bases, the J end lost 7 bases, and 15 bases lay between the germline ends. The CDR3 has 13 residues. CDR3 protein: CASSPHEGVEAFF. CDR3 DNA: TGTGCCAGCAGCCCGCATGAAGGGGTTGAAGCTTTCTTT.

The chain combines TRBV5-6 with TRBJ1-1; the D is unclear. V was shortened by 4 bases and J by 11 bases, with 15 bases between the two germline ends. The length of the CDR3 is 12 residues. Germline loops: CDR1 SGHDT, CDR2 YYEEEE. CDR3 sequence: CASSQGLDQAFF. The CDR3 region has the DNA TGTGCCAGCAGCCAAGGTCTCGACCAGGCTTTCTTT.

The CDR3 loop is CASSDRTAISYNEQFF. CDR3 nucleotide sequence: TGCGCCAGCAGTGACAGGACAGCGATCTCCTACAATGAGCAGTTCTTC. The genes are TRBV10-2 and TRBJ2-1, with D perhaps TRBD1 (6 bases). Between the trimmed V and J ends, which lost 3 bases and 0 bases, there was a span of 12 bases. Per germline, CDR1 WSHSY and CDR2 SAAADI. CDR3 length equals 16 residues.

CDR3 nucleotide sequence: TGTGCCAGCAGCAGTACTAGCGGGGGGATTTCCTACAATGAGCAGTTCTTC. It yields the protein CASSSTSGGISYNEQFF. The chain joins TRBV7-9 to TRBJ2-1, with TRBD2 matching 12 bases. The CDR3 totals 17 residues. V was pared by 5 bases and J by 1 base, with 6 bases of the junction left unmatched. Germline values: CDR1 SEHNR, CDR2 FQNEAQ (reference sequence).

The chain employs TRBV7-8 and TRBJ2-2; 9 nucleotides align to TRBD1. Germline V gene data show CDR1 as SGHVS and CDR2 as FQNEAQ. The V segment lost 5 bases and the J segment 7 bases; nucleotides outside the gene matches: 11. CDR3 length: 16 amino acids. The CDR3 DNA reads TGTGCCAGCAGCGTGTCGGGACAGGGTAGCGGCGGGGAGCTGTTTTTT. The encoded protein is CASSVSGQGSGGELFF.

The J gene is TRBJ2-7, the V gene TRBV3-1 (or the pseudogene TRBV3-2), with 8 positions matching TRBD1. The V segment lost 3 bases and the J segment 3 bases; nucleotides outside the gene matches: 7. This CDR3 has 15 amino acids. CDR1 is LGHDT, CDR2 YNNKEL, per germline (reference sequence). CDR3 sequence reads: CASSHLRTGNYEQYF. The CDR3 DNA follows: TGTGCCAGCAGCCACCTCAGGACAGGGAACTACGAGCAGTACTTC.

As DNA, the CDR3 is TGTGCCAGCAGTGAGTTCAACAATGAGCAGTTCTTC. Its protein product is CASSEFNNEQFF. This chain links TRBV25-1 with TRBJ2-1; D is unresolved. The V end was cut by 3 bases, the J end by 5 bases, with 5 bases between. The CDR3 totals 12 residues. CDR1 is MGHDK, CDR2 SYGVNS, per germline. Looking up the rest from reference TRBV25-1 and TRBJ2-1 gives the full variable domain: EADIYQTPRYLVIGTGKKITLECSQTMGHDKMYWYQQDPGMELHLIHYSYGVNSTEKGDLSSESTVSRIRTEHFPLTLESARPSHTSQYLCASSEFNNEQFFGPGTRLTVL.

The rearrangement links TRBV12-3 or TRBV12-4 to TRBJ1-2, with D perhaps matching TRBD1 (6 bases). Trimming pared 6 bases from V and 4 bases from J, leaving 9 bases between. This CDR3 has 12 residues. Written as DNA, the CDR3 is TGTGCCAGCAGGCGGACAGTCTATGGCTACACCTTC. It specifies CASRRTVYGYTF.

The chain carries TRBV7-9 and TRBJ2-4; D is undetermined. Germline assignment: CDR1 SEHNR and CDR2 FQNEAQ (reference sequence). Trimming took 1 base from V and 6 from J, leaving 10 bases between them. The CDR3 extends over 14 amino acids. The CDR3 here is CASSLGWPGNIQYF. DNA of the CDR3: TGTGCCAGCAGCTTAGGTTGGCCGGGAAACATTCAGTACTTC.

This clone was seen a single time. J is TRBJ1-2 and V is TRBV28; possible D gene TRBD1, 5 bases. Germline values: CDR1 MDHEN, CDR2 SYDVKM. The V end lost 6 bases, the J end lost 9 bases, and 23 bases lay between the germline ends. The CDR3 covers 15 residues. The CDR3 is CASSSGVSGQGRYTF. As DNA, the CDR3 is TGTGCCAGCAGCTCTGGAGTATCGGGCCAGGGACGCTACACCTTC.

The chain is built from TRBV28 and TRBJ1-2; D may be TRBD1 (5 bases). Trimming shortened V by 7 bases and J by 7 bases, and 22 bases separated the two germline ends. Germline lookup yields CDR1 MDHEN and CDR2 SYDVKM. There are 15 residues in the CDR3. The CDR3 nucleotides read TGTGCCAGCAACACAAATGACTGGGGGGTTCTTGGCTACACCTTC. Its protein is CASNTNDWGVLGYTF.

This chain joins TRBV3-1 (or the pseudogene TRBV3-2) and TRBJ2-2; D not certain. There are 12 residues in the CDR3. The germline V and J ends were trimmed by 7 bases and 3 bases, with 6 bases remaining between them. From germline, CDR1 is LGHDT and CDR2 YNNKEL (reference sequence). The chain's CDR3 is CASMGYTGELFF. DNA of the CDR3: TGTGCCAGCATGGGTTACACCGGGGAGCTGTTTTTT.

This chain links TRBV6-2 or TRBV6-3 with TRBJ1-1, with a weak D call TRBD1 (5 bases). V lost 5 bases to trimming and J lost 1 base, with 11 bases between them. The germline gives CDR1 MNHEY, CDR2 SVGEGT. CDR3 length: 14 residues. The CDR3 region is CASSPRQTNTEAFF. CDR3 DNA sequence: TGTGCCAGCAGTCCCCGACAGACGAACACTGAAGCTTTCTTT.

This chain connects TRBV2 to TRBJ2-7, with 7 positions matching TRBD2. This CDR3 region has 15 residues. With V trimmed by 2 bases and J by 4 bases, 8 bases remained unmatched. Per the germline V gene, CDR1 is SNHLY and CDR2 is FYNNEI. In nucleotides, the CDR3 is TGTGCCAGCAGTGAAATAGGGAGCGGGGAGTACGAGCAGTACTTC. Protein sequence: CASSEIGSGEYEQYF.

This clone was detected only once. The chain uses TRBV24-1 and TRBJ1-5; 7 bases line up with TRBD1. The CDR3 has 18 amino acids. CDR1 and CDR2 from the germline V gene are KGHDR and SFDVKD. J lost 5 bases, V lost 0 bases, and 12 bases had no gene match. The CDR3 spells CATSDLIERTGGDQPQHF. CDR3 sequence (DNA): TGTGCCACCAGTGATTTGATAGAGCGGACAGGAGGGGATCAGCCCCAGCATTTT.